The T cell receptor (beta chain) described here comes from a study of cytomegalovirus exposure and HLA in healthy donors. General study findings and limits: Subsequent analysis revealed that first-cohort TCR clusters tended to co-occur in the roughly 120 validation repertoires. Specificity of three CMV-associated chains for CMV antigens was verified in vitro. Altogether, 150 to 200 TCR beta chains were recorded as cytomegalovirus-associated.

Libraries were prepared by immunoSEQ multiplex PCR; TCRdb keeps only in-frame clonotypes and omits some of them. This table has about 150,000 clones, 65% to 90% appearing once. Separate from the approximately 670-subject first cohort was the approximately 110-subject validation cohort, to which the donors belonged. CDR1 is KGHSH, CDR2 LQKENI, per germline. V shed 0 bases, J shed 2 bases, and the junction held 6 bases outside the gene matches. CDR3 size: 18 residues. This clone has more than one count but fewer than ten. Its target is unknown. The sample was PBMCs. This receptor was identified in a man younger than 35 in good health and CMV-seropositive. V and J are TRBV18 and TRBJ2-5; 13 bases are a match to TRBD2. For the CDR3, the DNA is TGTGCCAGCTCACCACCGAGGTGGGGACTAGCGGGGCAAGAGACCCAGTACTTC. Protein sequence: CASSPPRWGLAGQETQYF.